This is a list of T cell receptor beta chains from one sample in a study of blood T cells in healthy people across ages. Each CDR3 protein gets one entry after TCRdb re-called the 5' RACE reads with MiXCR. The profile shows roughly 650,000 distinct CDR3 sequences, about 34% of them singletons. The sequencing sample was made of blood. All receptors come from an elderly woman in good health. The CDR3 runs from the conserved cysteine through the conserved F or W. A D gene is named only where the DNA matches it firmly. Size values are once, few and many counts, or a class for expanded clones, and some rows have none.

d_call clone_size j_call v_call cdr3_nt cdr3_aa
. many TRBJ2-1 TRBV20-1 TGCAGTGCTAGAGAGGGGGCTATATGGTACAATGAGCAGTTCTTC CSAREGAIWYNEQFF
. . TRBJ2-3 TRBV9 TGTGCCAGCAGCCCCGACACCGGAGGGACAGATACGCAGTATTTT CASSPDTGGTDTQYF
. . TRBJ1-1 TRBV30 TGTGCCTGGAGTGTACTTGGAGGGAACACTGAAGCTTTCTTT CAWSVLGGNTEAFF
TRBD1 . TRBJ1-2 TRBV20-1 TGCAGGGGAAATAACAGGGGGTACTATGGCTACACCTTC CRGNNRGYYGYTF
TRBD2 . TRBJ2-3 TRBV7-2 TGTGCCAGCAGCTTAACGGGGGGGCACCATACGCAGTATTTT CASSLTGGHHTQYF
. many TRBJ2-7 TRBV7-2 TGTGCCAGCAGCGCGCGCGGGACCCTACTGGGGGAGCAGTACTTC CASSARGTLLGEQYF
. . TRBJ1-4 TRBV10-3 TGTGCCATCAGTGTTGTGGACCCGAAGAATGCAACTAATGAAAAACTGTTTTTT CAISVVDPKNATNEKLFF
. many TRBJ1-5 TRBV4-1 TGCGCCAGCAGCCAAGACAGGGGCAATCAGCCCCAGCATTTT CASSQDRGNQPQHF
. . TRBJ1-1 TRBV24-1 TGTGCCACCAGTGACGGGCCGAGGGCCACTGAAGCTTTCTTT CATSDGPRATEAFF
TRBD1 . TRBJ1-2 TRBV19 TGTGCCAGTGCCTTCGTTGGGACAGACTATGGCTACACCTTC CASAFVGTDYGYTF
TRBD1 many TRBJ1-6 TRBV20-1 TGCAGTGCTAGATTGGGACAGGGGGAGAGCTCCTATAATTCACCCCTCCACTTT CSARLGQGESSYNSPLHF
TRBD1 many TRBJ1-2 TRBV20-1 TGCAGTGCTAGACCTCTAGACGGGACAGGGAACTATGGCTACACCTTC CSARPLDGTGNYGYTF
TRBD2 many TRBJ2-5 TRBV18 TGTGCCAGCTCACCAAAGGGACTAGCGGGGGCCTCCACGCAGACCCAGTACTTC CASSPKGLAGASTQTQYF
. . TRBJ1-4 TRBV4-2 TGTGCCAGCAGCCCCAGGGAGGGCTTTAATGAAAAACTGTTTTTT CASSPREGFNEKLFF
TRBD1 many TRBJ2-7 TRBV20-1 TGCAGTGCGGTGACAGGGGACGAGCAGTACTTC CSAVTGDEQYF
. few TRBJ2-7 TRBV4-3 TGCGCCAGCAGCCAACCGTATAGCCGCCGGAACTCCTACGAGCAGTACTTC CASSQPYSRRNSYEQYF
TRBD1 many TRBJ1-2 TRBV12-3/TRBV12-4 TGTGCCAGCAGGCGGACAGGGGTTAACTATGGCTACACCTTC CASRRTGVNYGYTF
TRBD1 many TRBJ2-1 TRBV20-1 TGCAGTGCTTCCGGACAGGGAACCTACAATGAGCAGTTCTTC CSASGQGTYNEQFF
. . TRBJ2-1 TRBV7-8 TGTGCCAGCAGCTTAGGTGGCCAACGTTATGACAATGAGCAGTTCTTC CASSLGGQRYDNEQFF
. many TRBJ2-3 TRBV7-3 TGTGCCAGCAGCTTAAGTCGGGGACCAGATACGCAGTATTTT CASSLSRGPDTQYF
TRBD1 many TRBJ2-3 TRBV7-6 TGTGCCAGCAGCCCCCTAACAAGGACAGGGCTGACAGATACGCAGTATTTT CASSPLTRTGLTDTQYF
. many TRBJ1-2 TRBV12-3/TRBV12-4 TGTGCCAGCAGTCCGCCAGGGGTTTATCGCTACACCTTC CASSPPGVYRYTF
. many TRBJ1-2 TRBV20-1 TGCAGTGCTGGCGACGGCGCCTATGGCTACACCTTC CSAGDGAYGYTF
TRBD1 many TRBJ1-5 TRBV20-1 TGCAGTGCGGGACAGGGGGCGTATCAGCCCCAGCATTTT CSAGQGAYQPQHF
. many TRBJ1-4 TRBV20-1 TGCAGTGCTAGTGAAGTAGTCAGTAATGAAAAACTGTTTTTT CSASEVVSNEKLFF
TRBD1 many TRBJ2-7 TRBV9 TGTGCCAGCAGGCAACCGGGACAGGGATCCTACGAGCAGTACTTC CASRQPGQGSYEQYF
TRBD1 many TRBJ2-6 TRBV6-1 TGTGCCAGCAAAAGGGGGCTCTCTGGGGCCAACGTCCTGACTTTC CASKRGLSGANVLTF
TRBD1 many TRBJ1-6 TRBV12-3/TRBV12-4 TGTGCCAGCAGTTGGACAGGGCATAATTCACCCCTCCACTTT CASSWTGHNSPLHF
. many TRBJ1-1 TRBV18 TGTGCCAGCTCACCAGTGACAGCTGAAGCTTTCTTT CASSPVTAEAFF
. many TRBJ1-1 TRBV7-9 TGTGCCAGCAGCTTAACGAGTTTAATGTTGGGGGAAGCTTTCTTT CASSLTSLMLGEAFF
TRBD2 many TRBJ2-1 TRBV5-1 TGCGCCAGCAGCTCGGGGGGGCCTAGTAATGAGCAGTTCTTC CASSSGGPSNEQFF
. . TRBJ2-3 TRBV19 TGTGCCAGTAGTATAGCAGATACGCAGTATTTT CASSIADTQYF
TRBD1 . TRBJ1-1 TRBV12-3/TRBV12-4 TGTGCCAGCAGTACACCGACAGGGAGAGGCACTGAAGCTTTCTTT CASSTPTGRGTEAFF